This is a list of T cell receptor beta chains from one sample in a study of cytomegalovirus exposure and HLA in healthy donors. Only in-frame clones appear in the TCRdb table, and some are missing; sequencing was by immunoSEQ multiplex PCR. The table shows about 200,000 clones, with around 80% occurring only once. Sequencing was performed on PBMCs. These receptors were obtained from a woman in her 30s in good health and CMV-seronegative. The CDR3 runs from the conserved cysteine through the conserved F or W. D genes are given only for firm matches. Clone sizes are given selectively: once, few, many, or a class where the clone is expanded.

CASSFTGVYTEAFF	TGCGCCAGCAGCTTTACAGGGGTTTACACTGAAGCTTTCTTT	TRBV5-1	.	TRBJ1-1	TRBD1
CASSLTSGSGQTQYF	TGCGCCAGCAGCCTTACTAGCGGGAGCGGGCAGACCCAGTACTTC	TRBV5-1	.	TRBJ2-5	TRBD2
CASSLASGGDTGELFF	TGCGCCAGCAGCTTGGCCAGCGGGGGCGACACCGGGGAGCTGTTTTTT	TRBV5-1	few	TRBJ2-2	TRBD2
CASSLWASGYTF	TGTGCCAGCAGTTTATGGGCAAGTGGCTACACCTTC	TRBV28	.	TRBJ1-2	.
CASSPLTRNNEQFF	TGTGCCAGCTCACCATTAACGAGGAACAATGAGCAGTTCTTC	TRBV18	.	TRBJ2-1	.
CASSFTGTPLGEQYF	TGTGCCAGCAGCTTTACCGGGACACCTTTGGGGGAGCAGTACTTC	TRBV11-2	.	TRBJ2-7	.
CAWSIQGPNYGYTF	TGTGCCTGGAGTATACAGGGGCCAAACTATGGCTACACCTTC	TRBV30	.	TRBJ1-2	TRBD1
CASSPQGASNQPQHF	TGTGCCAGCAGTCCACAGGGGGCGAGCAATCAGCCCCAGCATTTT	TRBV6-5	few	TRBJ1-5	TRBD1
CASTPYGQGTYEQYF	TGCGCCAGCACTCCATACGGACAGGGCACCTACGAGCAGTACTTC	TRBV5-1	.	TRBJ2-7	TRBD1
CASSSQRQGARYEQYF	TGCGCCAGCAGCTCTCAACGACAGGGGGCACGGTACGAGCAGTACTTC	TRBV5-1	.	TRBJ2-7	TRBD1
CASSLQQLNYNEQFF	TGCGCCAGCAGCTTGCAGCAACTAAATTACAATGAGCAGTTCTTC	TRBV5-1	.	TRBJ2-1	.
CASSDRPPGLAGDETQYF	TGTGCCAGCAGTGATAGGCCCCCTGGACTAGCGGGGGACGAGACCCAGTACTTC	TRBV6-1	.	TRBJ2-5	TRBD2
CASSPRGDRDGYTF	TGTGCCAGCAGTCCAAGGGGGGACAGGGATGGCTACACCTTC	TRBV6-1	.	TRBJ1-2	TRBD1
CASSPRLSEVREQYF	TGTGCCAGCAGCCCAAGACTCAGTGAGGTACGCGAGCAGTACTTC	TRBV5-4	.	TRBJ2-7	.
CAWSVQQGGGQPQHF	TGTGCCTGGAGTGTACAGCAGGGAGGTGGTCAGCCCCAGCATTTT	TRBV30	.	TRBJ1-5	.
CASSPNQGADYGYTF	TGTGCCAGCAGCCCAAACCAGGGGGCAGACTATGGCTACACCTTC	TRBV9	.	TRBJ1-2	TRBD1
CASSLAPQGDTQYF	TGTGCCAGCAGCTTAGCCCCACAGGGAGATACGCAGTATTTT	TRBV7-6	few	TRBJ2-3	.
CATSSHRNSYEQYF	TGTGCCACCAGCAGCCACAGGAATTCCTACGAGCAGTACTTC	TRBV15	.	TRBJ2-7	.
CASRGEAKNIQYF	TGTGCCAGCCGGGGGGAAGCCAAAAACATTCAGTACTTC	TRBV2	few	TRBJ2-4	TRBD2
CASSVVRTGELFF	TGTGCCAGCAGCGTAGTTCGGACCGGGGAGCTGTTTTTT	TRBV9	.	TRBJ2-2	.
CASSDPRENTEAFF	TGTGCCAGCAGTGACCCCAGGGAGAACACTGAAGCTTTCTTT	TRBV6-4	.	TRBJ1-1	.
CASSSRAVYEQYF	TGTGCCAGCAGCTCCCGAGCCGTCTACGAGCAGTACTTC	TRBV6-5	once	TRBJ2-7	.
CASSRSHTPTYEQYF	TGTGCCAGCAGCCGCTCCCACACCCCAACCTACGAGCAGTACTTC	TRBV7-2	.	TRBJ2-7	.
CAWSVLGDRGSYEQYF	TGTGCCTGGAGTGTACTAGGGGACAGGGGGTCCTACGAGCAGTACTTC	TRBV30	.	TRBJ2-7	TRBD1
CASSYSGGGSGYTF	TGTGCCAGCAGTTACTCCGGGGGCGGGAGTGGCTACACCTTC	TRBV6-6	.	TRBJ1-2	.
CASSERPQRGYEQYF	TGTGCCAGCAGTGAAAGGCCTCAAAGGGGCTACGAGCAGTACTTC	TRBV6-1	.	TRBJ2-7	.
CASSLSGTGGEKLFF	TGCGCCAGCAGCTTGTCCGGGACAGGGGGCGAAAAACTGTTTTTT	TRBV5-1	.	TRBJ1-4	TRBD1
CATSRDWTTGNTIYF	TGTGCCACCAGCAGAGATTGGACTACGGGAAACACCATATATTTT	TRBV15	.	TRBJ1-3	.
CASRARQVSNQPQHF	TGTGCCAGCAGAGCTCGACAGGTTTCCAATCAGCCCCAGCATTTT	TRBV6-5	few	TRBJ1-5	.
CASSLDSRMAGYTF	TGTGCCAGCAGCTTAGACAGCCGTATGGCTGGCTACACCTTC	TRBV7-9	.	TRBJ1-2	.
CAWTSSYEQYF	TGTGCCTGGACCAGTTCCTACGAGCAGTACTTC	TRBV30	.	TRBJ2-7	.
CASSLDRSNQPQHF	TGTGCCAGCAGTCTAGACCGGAGCAATCAGCCCCAGCATTTT	TRBV6-1	.	TRBJ1-5	.
CAGEEWGGTGELFF	TGTGCCGGCGAAGAGTGGGGGGGCACCGGGGAGCTGTTTTTT	TRBV6-5	.	TRBJ2-2	TRBD2
CASRVRGSGGFNEQFF	TGTGCCAGCAGGGTTCGAGGTAGCGGGGGGTTCAATGAGCAGTTCTTC	TRBV27	.	TRBJ2-1	TRBD2
CASSWGQARGYEQYF	TGTGCCAGTAGTTGGGGACAGGCCAGGGGCTACGAGCAGTACTTC	TRBV19	.	TRBJ2-7	TRBD1
CAWQQGGYEQYF	TGTGCCTGGCAACAGGGGGGCTACGAGCAGTACTTC	TRBV30	.	TRBJ2-7	TRBD1
CASRRQGVDQPQHF	TGTGCCAGCAGGAGACAGGGGGTCGATCAGCCCCAGCATTTT	TRBV2	few	TRBJ1-5	TRBD1
CATSRDRGWYYEQYF	TGTGCCACCAGCAGAGACAGGGGTTGGTACTACGAGCAGTACTTC	TRBV15	few	TRBJ2-7	.
CASSTGGPGMNSGNTIYF	TGCGCCAGCAGCACCGGGGGTCCAGGGATGAACTCTGGAAACACCATATATTTT	TRBV5-1	.	TRBJ1-3	.
CASSLETSYEQYF	TGCGCCAGCAGCTTGGAGACATCCTACGAGCAGTACTTC	TRBV5-1	.	TRBJ2-7	.
CASSFGAVREQYF	TGTGCCAGCAGTTTTGGGGCCGTCCGCGAGCAGTACTTC	TRBV27	.	TRBJ2-7	.
CASSKRQQYEQYF	TGTGCCAGCAGCAAGCGCCAACAATACGAGCAGTACTTC	TRBV6-5	.	TRBJ2-7	.
CASSFWVGAIGNTIYF	TGTGCCAGCAGCTTTTGGGTAGGGGCGATTGGAAACACCATATATTTT	TRBV7-9	.	TRBJ1-3	.
CSGSRGSGEQETQYF	TGCAGCGGGAGCAGGGGATCTGGGGAACAAGAGACCCAGTACTTC	TRBV29-1	once	TRBJ2-5	.
CASSPQGSQPQHF	TGCGCCAGCAGCCCCCAGGGGTCCCAGCCCCAGCATTTT	TRBV5-1	.	TRBJ1-5	.
CASSLSASGHNEQFF	TGCGCCAGCAGCTTGTCCGCTAGCGGACACAATGAGCAGTTCTTC	TRBV5-1	.	TRBJ2-1	TRBD2
CASRTSGGFEQQFF	TGCGCCAGCCGGACTAGCGGGGGGTTCGAGCAGCAGTTCTTC	TRBV5-1	.	TRBJ2-1	TRBD2